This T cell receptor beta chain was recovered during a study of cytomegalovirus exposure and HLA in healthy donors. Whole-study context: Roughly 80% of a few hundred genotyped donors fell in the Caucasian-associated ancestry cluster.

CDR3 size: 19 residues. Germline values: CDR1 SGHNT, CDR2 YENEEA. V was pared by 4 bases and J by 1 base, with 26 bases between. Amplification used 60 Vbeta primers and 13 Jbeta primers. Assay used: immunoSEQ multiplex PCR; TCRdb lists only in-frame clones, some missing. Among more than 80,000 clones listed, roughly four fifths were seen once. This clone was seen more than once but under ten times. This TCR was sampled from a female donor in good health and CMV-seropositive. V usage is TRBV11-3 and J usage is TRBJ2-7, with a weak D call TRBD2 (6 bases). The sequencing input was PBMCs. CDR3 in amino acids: CASSSQGSEGSSRSYEQYF. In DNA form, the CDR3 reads TGTGCCAGCAGCTCCCAAGGTTCGGAGGGGAGCAGCAGGTCCTACGAGCAGTACTTC.